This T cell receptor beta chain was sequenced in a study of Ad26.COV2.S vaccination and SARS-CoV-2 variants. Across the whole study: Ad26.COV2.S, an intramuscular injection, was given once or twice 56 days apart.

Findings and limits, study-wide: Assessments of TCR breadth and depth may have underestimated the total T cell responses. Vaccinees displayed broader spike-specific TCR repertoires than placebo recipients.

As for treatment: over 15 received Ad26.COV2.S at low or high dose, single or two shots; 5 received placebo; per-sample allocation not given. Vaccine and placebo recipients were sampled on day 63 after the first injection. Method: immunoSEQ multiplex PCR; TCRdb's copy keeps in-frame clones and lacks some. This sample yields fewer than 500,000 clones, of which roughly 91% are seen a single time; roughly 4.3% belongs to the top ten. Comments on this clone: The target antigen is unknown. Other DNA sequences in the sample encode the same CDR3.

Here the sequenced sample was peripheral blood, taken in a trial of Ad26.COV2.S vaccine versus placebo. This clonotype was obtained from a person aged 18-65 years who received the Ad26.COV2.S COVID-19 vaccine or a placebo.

The CDR3 DNA follows: TGTGCCAGCAGTAGCGGCTACAATGAGCAGTTCTTC. Its protein is CASSSGYNEQFF. The chain uses TRBV7-9 and TRBJ2-1, with TRBD2 as a possible D gene (6 bases). The CDR3 spans 12 residues. Germline CDR1 SEHNR, CDR2 FQNEAQ (reference sequence). V lost 6 bases, J lost 3 bases, and 6 bases lay in between.